These T cell receptor beta chains were read from a single sample in a study of blood T cells in healthy people across ages. One entry per CDR3 protein results from TCRdb running MiXCR on the 5' RACE reads. The data show 1.5 million to 2 million distinct CDR3 sequences, with 28% seen just once and over 7% held by the top ten. Material: blood. All receptors come from a woman aged 25 to 39 in good health. The CDR3 runs from the conserved cysteine through the conserved F or W. The D gene is left open where the match is weak. Rows may omit the clone size; those that give it use once, few, many or a size class.

clone_size,v_call,j_call,d_call,cdr3_nt,cdr3_aa
many,TRBV7-9,TRBJ2-7,.,TGTGCCAGCAGCTTTATCGGGCAGAGCTCCTACGAGCAGTACTTC,CASSFIGQSSYEQYF
.,TRBV6-5,TRBJ1-1,.,TGTGCCAGCACTACTAGTAGGGAGGGGAGCACTGAAGCTTTCTTT,CASTTSREGSTEAFF
few,TRBV7-9,TRBJ1-2,.,TGTGCCAGCAGCTTAGCAGGGGTTGTCTATGGCTACACCTTC,CASSLAGVVYGYTF
.,TRBV20-1,TRBJ1-2,.,TGCAGTGCAAGAGGCCGGACAGAGAACTATGGCTACACCTTC,CSARGRTENYGYTF
.,TRBV20-1,TRBJ2-3,.,TGCAGTCTTCCTTTGGTGTCTGGAGCAGATACGCAGTATTTT,CSLPLVSGADTQYF
many,TRBV2,TRBJ2-1,TRBD1,TGTGCCAGCAGGGATGGACAGGGTTCGGATGAGCAGTTCTTC,CASRDGQGSDEQFF
few,TRBV6-2/TRBV6-3,TRBJ2-4,.,TGTGCCAGCCTAGAACATGGGGACAAAAACATTCAGTACTTC,CASLEHGDKNIQYF
.,TRBV5-1,TRBJ2-1,TRBD2,TGCGCCAGCAGCTTGGACCCTAGCGGGAGCAACTTTAATGAGCAGTTCTTC,CASSLDPSGSNFNEQFF
few,TRBV11-2,TRBJ1-3,.,TGTGCCAGCAGCCCACGGGCAGGGGGAAACACCATATATTTT,CASSPRAGGNTIYF
many,TRBV5-5,TRBJ2-5,.,TGTGCCAGCAGCTTGGGAATTTATGAGACCCAGTACTTC,CASSLGIYETQYF
few,TRBV4-1,TRBJ2-5,.,TGCGCCAGCAGCGGTCTGGGGGCGGGCTCCGGGGAGACCCAGTACTTC,CASSGLGAGSGETQYF
.,TRBV5-1,TRBJ2-3,TRBD2,TGCGCCAGCAGCGGCGAAACCCCGGGGAGGGCGCAGTATTTT,CASSGETPGRAQYF
once,TRBV29-1,TRBJ1-1,TRBD1,TGCAGCGCTAACGGACAGGGGAACACTGAAGCTTTCTTT,CSANGQGNTEAFF
.,TRBV29-1,TRBJ1-2,.,TGCAGCGTCCCTACCCCGGGGGGCCAGGGATATGGCTACACCTTC,CSVPTPGGQGYGYTF
few,TRBV5-1,TRBJ2-7,TRBD2,TGCGCCAGCAGTAAACCAGCGGGAGGGCCCTACGAGCAGTACTTC,CASSKPAGGPYEQYF